The 13 T cell receptor beta chains reported below all come from one sample, sequenced in a study of blood T cell repertoires in COVID-19. Repertoires were generated with immunoSEQ multiplex PCR, while TCRdb's copy carries only in-frame clones and drops some. The sample contains 100,000 to 120,000 clones, about nine tenths of which appear only once. Sequenced material: peripheral blood. The receptors derive from a human donor in a cohort sampled during active COVID-19.

In DNA form, the CDR3 reads TGTGCCAGCAAGAGGACGAACACCGGGGAGCTGTTTTTT. Translation gives CASKRTNTGELFF. The rearrangement joins TRBV6-4 to TRBJ2-2, with D unclear. V was shortened by 7 bases and J by 0 bases, with 6 bases between the two germline ends. The V gene's germline CDR1 is MRHNA and CDR2 SNTAGT. The CDR3 is 13 residues long.

This chain uses TRBV7-6 with TRBJ2-7; TRBD2 aligns across 14 bases. V shed 3 bases and J 2 bases; nucleotides not matched to a gene: 12. This CDR3 has 19 residues. Germline loops: CDR1 SGHVS, CDR2 FNYEAQ. CDR3 residues: CASSFNSGTSGRGAYEQYF. The DNA for the CDR3 is TGTGCCAGCAGCTTTAACTCCGGGACTAGCGGGAGAGGGGCCTACGAGCAGTACTTC.

J is TRBJ2-5 and V is TRBV5-4; 8 bases map to TRBD2. CDR1 and CDR2 from the germline V gene are SGHNT and YYREEE (reference sequence). The trim removed 3 bases at V and 5 bases at J, leaving 15 bases unmatched. This CDR3 has 17 amino acids. The CDR3 spells CASSSGAGVSPGETQYF. CDR3 DNA: TGTGCCAGCAGCTCCGGAGCGGGGGTCTCTCCTGGGGAGACCCAGTACTTC. Supplemented by reference TRBV5-4 and TRBJ2-5, the full variable domain reads ETGVTQSPTHLIKTRGQQVTLRCSSQSGHNTVSWYQQALGQGPQFIFQYYREEENGRGNFPPRFSGLQFPNYSSELNVNALELDDSALYLCASSSGAGVSPGETQYFGPGTRLLVL.

This clone was picked up one time. The V gene is TRBV7-3, the J gene TRBJ2-1; possible D gene TRBD1, 6 bases. V gave up 6 bases and J gave up 6 bases, with 12 bases separating them. There are 13 residues in the CDR3. Germline loops: CDR1 SGHTA, CDR2 FQGTGA. CDR3 sequence (DNA): TGTGCCAGCAGTCGGGACATTCCCAATGAGCAGTTCTTC. It codes for CASSRDIPNEQFF.

This sequence joins TRBV14 and TRBJ1-1, with D uncertain. The CDR3 runs to 15 residues. V was pared by 3 bases and J by 6 bases, with 17 bases between. Germline CDR1 SGHDN, CDR2 FVKESK. The CDR3 DNA is TGTGCCAGCAGCCATGCTGGGTCCCGAGGCGCTGAAGCTTTCTTT. Translated, it gives CASSHAGSRGAEAFF. Full variable domain (outside the CDR3, taken from reference TRBV14 and TRBJ1-1): EAGVTQFPSHSVIEKGQTVTLRCDPISGHDNLYWYRRVMGKEIKFLLHFVKESKQDESGMPNNRFLAERTGGTYSTLKVQPAELEDSGVYFCASSHAGSRGAEAFFGQGTRLTVV.

The chain combines TRBV7-9 with TRBJ1-6; weak D call: TRBD1 (5 bases). The V end was cut by 5 bases, the J end by 4 bases, with 9 bases between. Germline V gene data show CDR1 as SEHNR and CDR2 as FQNEAQ (reference sequence). The CDR3 length is 14 residues. Here the CDR3 DNA reads TGTGCCAGCAGCCCTGGGGCTTATAATTCACCCCTCCACTTT. It is translated as CASSPGAYNSPLHF.

The chain joins TRBV10-3 to TRBJ2-7; 9 positions match TRBD1. This CDR3 contains 14 residues. J was trimmed by 6 bases and V by 4 bases; bases with no gene match: 7. Germline V gene lookup returns CDR1 ENHRY and CDR2 SYGVKD. The CDR3: CAISAGTGTTEQYF. CDR3 coding DNA: TGTGCCATCAGTGCCGGGACAGGGACGACCGAGCAGTACTTC.

The chain uses TRBV15 and TRBJ1-4; 7 bases align to TRBD1. V shed 8 bases and J 2 bases; nucleotides not matched to a gene: 8. This CDR3 is 15 amino acids long. Germline loops: CDR1 LNHNV, CDR2 YYDKDF (reference sequence). The CDR3 reads CATGDSGLTNEKLFF. In DNA form, the CDR3 reads TGTGCCACCGGGGACAGCGGGTTGACTAATGAAAAACTGTTTTTT.

This clone was seen only a few times. The chain recombines TRBV4-1 with TRBJ2-3, with 11 bases matching TRBD2. The CDR3 runs 16 residues. CDR1 MGHRA and CDR2 YSYEKL come from the germline V gene. Germline trimming cut 5 bases from V and 5 bases from J; bases unmatched to any gene: 9. CDR3 bases: TGCGCCAGCAGCTCGGGACTAGCGGCAAACCGAGATACGCAGTATTTT. Translating it yields CASSSGLAANRDTQYF.

The chain links TRBV19 to TRBJ1-2; D remains ambiguous. The CDR3 runs 13 residues. CDR1 is LNHDA, CDR2 SQIVND, per germline (reference sequence). Between the trimmed V and J ends, which lost 6 bases and 5 bases, there was a span of 13 bases. In DNA, the CDR3 is TGTGCCAGTAGGTTGGAGGCGCCTTATGGCTACACCTTC. As protein: CASRLEAPYGYTF.

V is TRBV24-1 and J is TRBJ2-3; 8 bases fit TRBD1. Trimming cost V 0 bases and J 5 bases; bases outside gene matches: 3. CDR1 is KGHDR, CDR2 SFDVKD, per germline. CDR3 length: 15 residues. The CDR3 coding sequence is TGTGCCACCAGTGATTTGACAGGGGGGCAAGATACGCAGTATTTT. The encoded protein is CATSDLTGGQDTQYF.

The V and J genes are TRBV30 and TRBJ2-1; D is perhaps TRBD2 (5 bases). The V end lost 0 bases, the J end lost 3 bases, and 12 bases lay between the germline ends. The CDR3 length is 15 residues. Germline CDR1 and CDR2: GTSNPN and SVGIG (reference sequence). The CDR3 DNA reads as TGTGCCTGGAGTGTTGTACGGGAACGCTACAATGAGCAGTTCTTC. It translates to CAWSVVRERYNEQFF.

For the CDR3, the DNA is TGCGCCAGCAGCTTGGCGCTCGGGGAGACCCAGTACTTC. This sequence encodes CASSLALGETQYF. The chain uses TRBV5-1 and TRBJ2-5, with D unresolved. The germline V gene has CDR1 SGHRS and CDR2 YFSETQ. Between the trimmed V and J ends, which lost 0 bases and 5 bases, there was a span of 8 bases. There are 13 residues in the CDR3. Filled out from reference TRBV5-1 and TRBJ2-5, the complete variable domain reads KAGVTQTPRYLIKTRGQQVTLSCSPISGHRSVSWYQQTPGQGLQFLFEYFSETQRNKGNFPGRFSGRQFSNSRSEMNVSTLELGDSALYLCASSLALGETQYFGPGTRLLVL.